A selection of T cell receptor beta chains follows, all from one sample in a study of blood T cell repertoires in COVID-19. Libraries were prepared by immunoSEQ multiplex PCR; TCRdb keeps only in-frame clonotypes and omits some of them. The sample contains hundreds of thousands of clones, 70% to 90% of which appear only once. The sequenced sample consisted of PBMCs or T cells enriched from blood (not recorded which). The receptors shown here come from a woman aged 55-69 years in a cohort exposed to, infected with or recovered from COVID-19 (not recorded which). Both conserved end residues are part of each CDR3. A D gene is named only where the DNA matches it firmly. The size of a clone is reported for some rows only, either as once, few or many, or as a class for expanded clones.

>TRBV19|-|TRBJ2-6|-
TGTGCCAGTATAATGAGTCCGCAAAATAAGGGGGCCAACGTCCTGACTTTC
CASIMSPQNKGANVLTF
>TRBV3-1/TRBV3-2|few|TRBJ2-2|-
TGTGCCAGCAGCCAAGCCTACACCGGGGAGCTGTTTTTT
CASSQAYTGELFF
>TRBV5-1|-|TRBJ1-1|-
TGCGCCAGCAGCTTTGGCCAGAACACTGAAGCTTTCTTT
CASSFGQNTEAFF
>TRBV7-2|once|TRBJ1-5|-
TGTGCCAGCAGCTTAGGGAACGTCCGGGATAGCAATCAGCCCCAGCATTTT
CASSLGNVRDSNQPQHF
>TRBV5-1|-|TRBJ2-7|-
TGCGCCAGCAGCTTGGAGCGGCCACGCGAGCAGTACTTC
CASSLERPREQYF
>TRBV28|-|TRBJ1-1|TRBD1
TGTGCCAGCAGTAGGACAGGGGACTTTCCTGAAGCTTTCTTT
CASSRTGDFPEAFF
>TRBV5-1|few|TRBJ2-5|-
TGCGCCAGCAGCTTGGCGGAGACCCAGTACTTC
CASSLAETQYF
>TRBV2|once|TRBJ2-7|-
TGTGCCAGCAGTGAGGGCAGTGGAACCTCCTACGAGCAGTACTTC
CASSEGSGTSYEQYF
>TRBV28|few|TRBJ2-5|TRBD1
TGTGCCAGCAGTCCGCCCGGGACAGCACAAGAGACCCAGTACTTC
CASSPPGTAQETQYF
>TRBV11-2|-|TRBJ2-5|-
TGTGCCAGCTTTTGGGGGGAAGGGATCCAGTACTTC
CASFWGEGIQYF
>TRBV6-5|-|TRBJ2-1|TRBD1
TGTGCCAGCAGTTACTCCCGGGACAGGGAGTACAATGAGCAGTTCTTC
CASSYSRDREYNEQFF
>TRBV28|-|TRBJ2-7|-
TGTGCCAGCACCTATAGTACTTTCTCCTACGAGCAGTACTTC
CASTYSTFSYEQYF
>TRBV3-1/TRBV3-2|-|TRBJ2-5|TRBD2
TGTGCCAGCAGCCAAGAAGGGACTAGCGGTCTAAGGGGCCGGGAGACCCAGTACTTC
CASSQEGTSGLRGRETQYF
>TRBV6-2/TRBV6-3|many|TRBJ2-1|TRBD2
TGTGCCAGCAGTTGGACTAGCGGGAGAGTTTACAATGAGCAGTTCTTC
CASSWTSGRVYNEQFF
>TRBV2|-|TRBJ2-3|-
TGTGCCAGCAGAAGAGGGACAGATACGCAGTATTTT
CASRRGTDTQYF